Following are 31 T cell receptor beta chains from one sample sequenced in a study of vaccination and CD4 T cells after COVID-19. Sequencing of cultured CD4+ T cell DNA used the Oncomine TCR Beta short-read assay. TCRdb re-derived calls from the PCR reads in MiXCR, one entry per CDR3 protein. The sample includes approximately 20,000 distinct CDR3 sequences, 38% seen only once; the top ten take 13% to 15%. Antigens of these TCRs are unknown. As to treatment: roughly 11-day PBMC culture with coronavirus spike peptide pools or control peptides (ViraFEST assay). Sequenced input: cultured CD4+ T cells from blood. These receptors all stem from a human donor with COVID-19.

The genes are TRBV5-4 and TRBJ1-6; 9 bases map to TRBD1. The CDR3 is made up of 16 amino acids. Per germline, CDR1 SGHNT and CDR2 YYREEE (reference sequence). With 0 bases clipped from V and 9 bases from J, the junction kept 7 bases outside the gene matches. The CDR3, as DNA: TGTGCCAGCAGCTTGGCTCCGGGACAGGGTAGTTCACCCCTCCACTTT. This translates into CASSLAPGQGSSPLHF.

This clonotype has more than one count but fewer than ten. The genes are TRBV25-1 and TRBJ1-6; tentative D call: TRBD1 (5 bases). The V end was cut by 1 base, the J end by 7 bases, with 11 bases between. Germline lookup yields CDR1 MGHDK and CDR2 SYGVNS. CDR3 length: 15 residues. The CDR3 loop is CASSESGTGNSPLHF. DNA of the CDR3: TGTGCCAGCAGTGAATCAGGGACGGGGAATTCACCCCTCCACTTT.

The sample holds a few counts of this clonotype. CDR3 DNA sequence: TGCAGTGCTAGAGATGTAACTCAAGAGACCCAGTACTTC. Translating it yields CSARDVTQETQYF. J is TRBJ2-5 and V is TRBV20-1; unclear D gene. V lost 0 bases, J lost 2 bases, and 7 bases lay in between. Per the germline V gene, CDR1 is DFQATT and CDR2 is SNEGSKA (reference sequence). There are 13 residues in the CDR3.

This clonotype has only one observation. The chain employs TRBV25-1 and TRBJ1-4; perhaps TRBD1 as D (6 bases). The CDR3 length is 15 residues. Germline lookup yields CDR1 MGHDK and CDR2 SYGVNS. V shed 3 bases and J shed 7 bases, with 15 bases lying between them. The CDR3 DNA reads as TGTGCCAGCAGTGATTTCAGGGGCGCGGGTGAAAAACTGTTTTTT. Translated, it gives CASSDFRGAGEKLFF. The variable domain in full, completed from reference TRBV25-1 and TRBJ1-4, reads EADIYQTPRYLVIGTGKKITLECSQTMGHDKMYWYQQDPGMELHLIHYSYGVNSTEKGDLSSESTVSRIRTEHFPLTLESARPSHTSQYLCASSDFRGAGEKLFFGSGTQLSVL.

The sample holds a few counts of this clonotype. The chain joins TRBV11-1 to TRBJ1-5; D not resolved. The length of the CDR3 is 13 residues. V gave up 5 bases and J gave up 5 bases, with 10 bases separating them. The germline CDR1 and CDR2 sequences are SGHAT and FQDESV (reference sequence). The CDR3 loop reads CASSMRADQPQHF. CDR3 nucleotide sequence: TGTGCCAGCAGCATGAGGGCGGATCAGCCCCAGCATTTT. The whole variable domain, remainder taken from reference TRBV11-1 and TRBJ1-5, is EAEVAQSPRYKITEKSQAVAFWCDPISGHATLYWYRQILGQGPELLVQFQDESVVDDSQLPKDRFSAERLKGVDSTLKIQPAELGDSAMYLCASSMRADQPQHFGDGTRLSIL.

In this sample, this clonotype turned up a few times. The chain uses TRBV7-9 and TRBJ1-2; D gene unclear. Germline assignment: CDR1 SEHNR and CDR2 FQNEAQ (reference sequence). V shed 1 base and J shed 4 bases, with 7 bases lying between them. The CDR3 covers 13 residues. The CDR3 is CASSLVGGYGYTF. The CDR3, as DNA: TGTGCCAGCAGCTTAGTGGGCGGCTATGGCTACACCTTC.

This clonotype has only a few counts. This chain uses TRBV6-1 with TRBJ2-5; D tentatively reads TRBD1 or TRBD2 (5 bases each). V lost 6 bases and J 2 bases, leaving 19 bases between the germline ends. Per the germline V gene, CDR1 is MNHNS and CDR2 is SASEGT. There are 16 residues in the CDR3. The CDR3 nucleotides read TGTGCCAGCAGGTCTCCCGGGGCAGGGTCGCAAGAGACCCAGTACTTC. It is translated as CASRSPGAGSQETQYF.

This chain joins TRBV27 and TRBJ1-6; D remains unclear. Germline assignment: CDR1 MNHEY and CDR2 SMNVEV (reference sequence). This CDR3 region has 12 residues. The V gene lost 3 bases and the J gene lost 9 bases, with 6 bases spanning the gap. CDR3 bases: TGTGCCAGCAGTTTTCGCCGTTCACCCCTCCACTTT. It yields the protein CASSFRRSPLHF.

V is TRBV20-1 and J is TRBJ2-3, with TRBD2 matching 9 bases. Germline V gene data show CDR1 as DFQATT and CDR2 as SNEGSKA (reference sequence). The CDR3 has 14 residues. J gave up 5 bases and V 4 bases, and 7 bases lay outside the gene matches. The CDR3 protein is CSAKASGVGDTQYF. CDR3 nucleotides: TGCAGTGCTAAGGCTAGCGGGGTGGGAGATACGCAGTATTTT.

This clonotype has only a few counts. The chain employs TRBV20-1 and TRBJ2-5, with D possibly being TRBD2 (6 bases). The CDR3 is 12 residues long. The V gene lost 7 bases and the J gene lost 1 base, with 10 bases spanning the gap. Germline V lookup: CDR1 DFQATT, CDR2 SNEGSKA (reference sequence). For the CDR3, the DNA is TGCAGTGTAGGGGACTCCCAAGAGACCCAGTACTTC. It translates to CSVGDSQETQYF.

The CDR3 region has the DNA TGTGCCAGCTCACCGACTCGGGCGTTGGAGACCCAGTACTTC. Translated, it gives CASSPTRALETQYF. The chain is built from TRBV18 and TRBJ2-5; unclear D gene. V dropped 3 bases and J dropped 5 bases, with 13 bases sitting between them. CDR1 KGHSH and CDR2 LQKENI come from the germline V gene. This CDR3 is 14 amino acids long.

Only a few counts were recorded for this clonotype. V gene TRBV12-3 or TRBV12-4 combines with J gene TRBJ1-6; unclear D gene. The length of the CDR3 is 14 residues. The germline V and J ends were trimmed by 3 bases and 13 bases, with 16 bases remaining between them. The CDR3 DNA reads TGTGCCAGCAGTTTCGGAAAGGGTGGGGTGCCCCTCCACTTT. Translated, it gives CASSFGKGGVPLHF.

The chain uses TRBV27 and TRBJ2-5; D not resolved. Germline V lookup: CDR1 MNHEY, CDR2 SMNVEV (reference sequence). There are 14 residues in the CDR3. V lost 1 base to trimming and J lost 2 bases, with 8 bases between them. CDR3 sequence reads: CASSLLGLQETQYF. The CDR3 DNA reads as TGTGCCAGCAGTTTATTGGGTTTACAAGAGACCCAGTACTTC.

The rearrangement joins TRBV5-5 to TRBJ1-4; 8 bases map to TRBD1. Germline V lookup: CDR1 SGHKS, CDR2 YYEKEE (reference sequence). V gave up 4 bases and J gave up 8 bases; unmatched junction bases: 4. The CDR3 has 13 residues. This CDR3 reads CASSKDREEKLFF. CDR3 DNA sequence: TGTGCCAGCAGCAAGGACAGGGAGGAAAAACTGTTTTTT.

The rearrangement uses TRBV20-1 and TRBJ1-5; 10 bases fit TRBD1. V lost 1 base, J lost 7 bases, and 7 bases stayed unmatched. Germline V lookup: CDR1 DFQATT, CDR2 SNEGSKA (reference sequence). CDR3 length equals 15 residues. For the CDR3, the DNA is TGCAGTGCTAGAGGCGGGACAGGGGCTCAGCAGCCCCAGCATTTT. Translation: CSARGGTGAQQPQHF.

V is TRBV6-5 and J is TRBJ1-1; D might be TRBD1 (6 bases). Germline lookup yields CDR1 MNHEY and CDR2 SVGAGI. With 2 bases removed from V and 0 bases from J, the gap between germline ends came to 10 bases. CDR3 length: 15 residues. CDR3: CASSYDGTMNTEAFF. The DNA for the CDR3 is TGTGCCAGCAGTTACGACGGGACAATGAACACTGAAGCTTTCTTT.

This clonotype was seen a handful of times. The V gene is TRBV30, the J gene TRBJ1-1; TRBD1 matches at 8 bases. This CDR3 has 13 amino acids. The junction had 5 bases not matched to a gene; V was cut back by 4 bases and J by 4 bases. Per the germline V gene, CDR1 is GTSNPN and CDR2 is SVGIG (reference sequence). CDR3 nucleotide sequence: TGTGCCTGGAAGGACAGGGCTATCACTGAAGCTTTCTTT. Translating gives CAWKDRAITEAFF.

This sequence joins TRBV12-3 or TRBV12-4 and TRBJ1-5, with D uncertain. The CDR3 spans 14 residues. V was pared by 7 bases and J by 6 bases, with 16 bases between. In DNA, the CDR3 is TGTGCCAGCACCGAATCCCGGGTTAGTCAGCCCCAGCATTTT. Translation: CASTESRVSQPQHF.

The chain links TRBV6-2 or TRBV6-3 to TRBJ2-7, with a tentative D call TRBD2 (6 bases). Trimming took 7 bases from V and 3 from J, leaving 19 bases between them. The CDR3 spans 15 residues. In germline, CDR1 is MNHEY, CDR2 SVGEGT. The CDR3 bases are TGTGCCAGCAACCGAAGGGACTCCCATTACTACGAGCAGTACTTC. Translating it yields CASNRRDSHYYEQYF.

V gene TRBV7-9 combines with J gene TRBJ1-3; D ambiguous. This CDR3 has 15 amino acids. CDR1 SEHNR and CDR2 FQNEAQ come from the germline V gene (reference sequence). The V end lost 5 bases, the J end lost 0 bases, and 11 bases lay between the germline ends. CDR3 protein: CASSPDGYSGNTIYF. The CDR3 DNA reads TGTGCCAGCAGCCCCGACGGGTACTCTGGAAACACCATATATTTT.

This chain joins TRBV20-1 and TRBJ2-5, with TRBD2 matching over 12 bases. CDR3 length: 19 amino acids. The germline V gene has CDR1 DFQATT and CDR2 SNEGSKA (reference sequence). Germline trimming cut 4 bases from V and 0 bases from J; bases unmatched to any gene: 15. This chain's CDR3 is CSATLTSGGSELYQETQYF. The CDR3 nucleotides read TGCAGTGCTACGCTAACTAGCGGGGGGTCGGAGCTGTACCAAGAGACCCAGTACTTC.

This clonotype occurred a few times. V usage is TRBV18 and J usage is TRBJ1-2; a weak D match, TRBD1 (5 bases). The V and J ends lost 3 bases and 3 bases respectively, with 8 bases between them. The germline V gene encodes CDR1 KGHSH and CDR2 LQKENI. This CDR3 is 13 amino acids long. CDR3 bases: TGTGCCAGCTCACCCGGGACCGACTATGGCTACACCTTC. Its protein product is CASSPGTDYGYTF.

This clonotype was picked up a small number of times. The chain is built from TRBV4-1 and TRBJ1-1; no firm D call. The CDR3 is 14 amino acids. Looked up from germline, CDR1 is MGHRA and CDR2 is YSYEKL. The germline V and J ends were trimmed by 0 bases and 4 bases, with 9 bases remaining between them. CDR3 amino acids: CASSQDTLLTEAFF. As DNA, the CDR3 is TGCGCCAGCAGCCAAGATACCCTCCTCACTGAAGCTTTCTTT.

For the CDR3, the DNA is TGTGCCAGCAGCTTAATGTGGGGCGGTAAACCCGATTCACCCCTCCACTTT. Its protein product is CASSLMWGGKPDSPLHF. V and J are TRBV11-1 and TRBJ1-6; D may be TRBD1 (5 bases). The CDR3 runs to 17 residues. Germline CDR1 is SGHAT and CDR2 is FQDESV (reference sequence). V dropped 2 bases and J dropped 8 bases, with 19 bases sitting between them.

This clonotype was found a few times. The chain combines TRBV19 with TRBJ1-5, with a possible D match to TRBD1 (6 bases). The V end was cut by 6 bases, the J end by 4 bases, with 7 bases between. This CDR3 has 12 residues. Germline V lookup: CDR1 LNHDA, CDR2 SQIVND (reference sequence). CDR3 DNA: TGTGCCAGTAGAACAGGGAATCAGCCCCAGCATTTT. This gives the protein CASRTGNQPQHF.

The rearrangement links TRBV11-3 to TRBJ1-1; 8 positions agree with TRBD1. The CDR3 covers 12 residues. The ends lost 5 bases at V and 11 bases at J; junction bases unmatched: 7. CDR1 SGHNT and CDR2 YENEEA come from the germline V gene. CDR3 DNA: TGTGCCAGCAGCCTTAGGACAGGGTTCGCTTTCTTT. Its protein product is CASSLRTGFAFF.

This clonotype is classed as medium-sized. The chain recombines TRBV20-1 with TRBJ1-2, with D unresolved. CDR3 length: 15 amino acids. With 0 bases removed from V and 8 bases from J, the gap between germline ends came to 19 bases. Germline V gene sequence: CDR1 DFQATT, CDR2 SNEGSKA (reference sequence). CDR3 region: CSARDVKGPVYGYTF. For the CDR3, the DNA is TGCAGTGCTAGAGATGTGAAGGGCCCAGTCTACGGCTACACCTTC.

This clonotype was observed a handful of times. An end of the junction does not agree with germline; a read error may underlie this. This chain joins TRBV5-3 and TRBJ2-7, with 10 bases fitting TRBD1. TRBV5-3 falls under the ORF class, with uncertain function. This CDR3 spans 15 amino acids. CDR3 nucleotide sequence: TGTGCCAGCAGCTCCGGGACAGGGGCAACCTACGAGCAGTACTTC. It encodes CASSSGTGATYEQYF.

This clonotype was picked up a small number of times. CDR3 DNA: TGTGCCAGCAGCTTAGCGGCAGGGTATAACTATGGCTACACCTTC. This sequence encodes CASSLAAGYNYGYTF. The chain couples TRBV7-8 to TRBJ1-2, with D possibly matching TRBD1 (5 bases). The CDR3 length is 15 residues. V was pared by 0 bases and J by 1 base, with 9 bases between. In germline, CDR1 is SGHVS, CDR2 FQNEAQ.

This chain joins TRBV7-9 and TRBJ2-1; D is perhaps TRBD2 (5 bases). The CDR3 covers 15 residues. Germline CDR1 reads SEHNR; CDR2 reads FQNEAQ (reference sequence). V was pared by 3 bases and J by 5 bases, with 14 bases between. The CDR3 region has the DNA TGTGCCAGCAGCTTTCGGATGACTACTAACAATGAGCAGTTCTTC. It codes for CASSFRMTTNNEQFF.

This clonotype came up a few times. The chain joins TRBV12-3 or TRBV12-4 to TRBJ2-7; D is possibly TRBD2 (6 bases). CDR3 size: 14 residues. The V gene lost 7 bases and the J gene lost 2 bases, with 15 bases spanning the gap. In DNA form, the CDR3 reads TGTGCCAGCAATCTCGGGACTCCAACCTACGAGCAGTACTTC. Amino acids: CASNLGTPTYEQYF.